Here is one TCR beta chain with its context. This sample was taken from a study of blood T cell repertoires in COVID-19. Overall study context: COVID-19 samples from acute and convalescent phases originated in the United States, Italy and Spain. In each case, the material was cDNA or gDNA derived from T cells, B-cell-depleted T cells, or PBMCs.

The CDR3 runs to 13 residues. V lost 3 bases to trimming and J lost 1 base, with 6 bases between them. Germline assignment: CDR1 SGHAT and CDR2 FQNNGV. In the study's own analysis: Estimates of nucleated cell counts were drawn from the amplification of reference gene primers. The assay was immunoSEQ multiplex PCR, and TCRdb's table has in-frame clones only and misses some. That table supplies the V and J calls and clone size; D and trimming were determined from the DNA. The table includes 200,000 or so clones, roughly 80% detected once. Input material: peripheral blood. The TCR was taken from a man aged 60-69 years with active or convalescent COVID-19. The J gene is TRBJ1-1, the V gene TRBV11-2; D is unresolved. The CDR3 sequence: CASSFAGNTEAFF. DNA for the CDR3: TGTGCCAGCAGCTTCGCAGGGAACACTGAAGCTTTCTTT.